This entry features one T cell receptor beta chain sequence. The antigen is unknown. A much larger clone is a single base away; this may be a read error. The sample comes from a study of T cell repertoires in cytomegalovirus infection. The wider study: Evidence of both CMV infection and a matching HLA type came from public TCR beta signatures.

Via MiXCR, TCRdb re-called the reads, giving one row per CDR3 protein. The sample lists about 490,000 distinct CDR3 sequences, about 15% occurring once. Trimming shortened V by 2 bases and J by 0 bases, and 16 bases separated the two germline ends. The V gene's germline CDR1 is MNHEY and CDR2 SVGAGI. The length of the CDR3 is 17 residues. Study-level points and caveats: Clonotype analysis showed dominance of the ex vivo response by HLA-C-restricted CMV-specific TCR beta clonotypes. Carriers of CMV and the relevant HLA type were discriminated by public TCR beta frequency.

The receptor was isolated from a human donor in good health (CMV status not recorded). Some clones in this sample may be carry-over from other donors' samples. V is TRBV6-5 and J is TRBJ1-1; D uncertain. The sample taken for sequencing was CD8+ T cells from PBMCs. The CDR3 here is CASSYARAYFMNTEAFF. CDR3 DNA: TGTGCCAGCAGTTACGCAAGGGCTTACTTCATGAACACTGAAGCTTTCTTT.